This TCR beta chain was found in a study of T cells in localized non-small cell lung cancer. In its sample, this clone is large. The protocol was immunoSEQ multiplex PCR, while the TCRdb copy is restricted to in-frame clones and leaves out a portion. The sample includes approximately 1,500 clones, 36% of them seen just once. This material consisted of normal lung tissue next to the tumor, taken before any cancer treatment. This TCR came from a woman between 35 and 70 years old with stage I squamous cell lung carcinoma.

Here the CDR3 reads CSVERTSGASRGNEQFF. CDR3 in DNA: TGCAGCGTAGAAAGGACTAGCGGGGCCTCTAGGGGGAATGAGCAGTTCTTC. V gene TRBV29-1 combines with J gene TRBJ2-1; 12 bases line up with TRBD2. The CDR3 loop spans 17 amino acids. The germline gives CDR1 SQVTM, CDR2 ANQGSEA. V lost 6 bases and J lost 7; bases outside the gene matches: 16.